Sequencing of this T cell receptor (beta chain) was carried out in a study of T cells in Graves' hyperthyroidism and ophthalmopathy. This clonotype was observed a handful of times. The germline gives CDR1 DFQATT, CDR2 SNEGSKA (reference sequence). Trimming removed 2 bases from V and 5 bases from J, with 19 bases in between. The CDR3 consists of 17 residues. Amplification yielded TCR beta CDR3 regions, with RNA transcripts as the source. HTBI primers drove first-round RT-PCR of the TCR CDR3. TCRdb reprocessed the multiplex PCR reads via MiXCR and lists one record per CDR3 protein. Among some 350,000 distinct CDR3 sequences, under 20% were seen once, and the ten largest hold about 3.5%.

This receptor was identified in a young woman with Graves' hyperthyroidism. Specimen: blood. The rearrangement links TRBV20-1 to TRBJ1-6; D not certain. CDR3 coding DNA: TGCAGTGCTAGACCTCAAACACCGGGATGGAATAATTCACCCCTCCACTTT. It translates to CSARPQTPGWNNSPLHF.